The 21 T cell receptor beta chains listed next were all sequenced from one sample in a study of CD8 T cells in Susac syndrome (dated by TCRdb to the late 2010s). Receptor libraries were prepared by the immunoSEQ multiplex PCR assay. RNA was extracted using the RNeasy kit, and roughly 0.45 to 1 microgram was reverse transcribed with random hexamers. TCRdb trimmed public reads at Q25 via fastp, called clones via MiXCR and kept in-frame beta chains. Rows with one shared CDR3 protein collapse into an entry with the most common genes and DNA. The sample table shows more than 40,000 distinct CDR3 sequences, and roughly 93% are seen once. The top ten hold more than 0.45% of the sample. The source material was CD8+ T cells from PBMCs. Source of these receptors: a human donor in good health.

The chain recombines TRBV24-1 with TRBJ2-6; D unclear. The ends were cut back, 8 bases at V and 0 bases at J, with 7 bases in the middle. Germline V gives CDR1 KGHDR, CDR2 SFDVKD. The CDR3 is made up of 14 amino acids. In DNA, the CDR3 is TGTGCCACCAAGGATAGCTCTGGGGCCAACGTCCTGACTTTC. Encoded protein: CATKDSSGANVLTF.

The chain links TRBV7-9 to TRBJ2-4, with D tentatively TRBD1 (5 bases). Trimming shortened V by 5 bases and J by 0 bases, and 11 bases separated the two germline ends. Germline lookup yields CDR1 SEHNR and CDR2 FQNEAQ (reference sequence). The length of the CDR3 is 15 residues. The chain's CDR3 is CASSRQILAKNIQYF. DNA of the CDR3: TGTGCCAGCAGCAGACAGATCTTAGCCAAAAACATTCAGTACTTC. The variable domain in full, completed from reference TRBV7-9 and TRBJ2-4, reads DTGVSQNPRHKITKRGQNVTFRCDPISEHNRLYWYRQTLGQGPEFLTYFQNEAQLEKSRLLSDRFSAERPKGSFSTLEIQRTEQGDSAMYLCASSRQILAKNIQYFGAGTRLSVL.

The chain's CDR3 is CSARDRGYEQYF. CDR3 nucleotides: TGCAGCGCCCGGGACAGGGGCTACGAGCAGTACTTC. V is TRBV29-1 and J is TRBJ2-7; the match to TRBD1 covers 10 bases. The CDR3 runs 12 residues. Looked up from germline, CDR1 is SQVTM and CDR2 is ANQGSEA. Trimming at V came to 7 bases and at J to 3 bases, leaving 3 bases not matched to a gene.

The gene calls are TRBV3-1 and TRBJ1-4, with D unclear. The germline V gene has CDR1 LGHDT and CDR2 YNNKEL (reference sequence). V lost 4 bases and J 0 bases, leaving 12 bases between the germline ends. The CDR3 extends over 16 amino acids. The CDR3, as DNA: TGTGCCAGCAGCCCTCGGTGGTTTGCAACTAATGAAAAACTGTTTTTT. This encodes CASSPRWFATNEKLFF.

The chain is built from TRBV14 and TRBJ2-1; 9 nucleotides align to TRBD2. Per the germline V gene, CDR1 is SGHDN and CDR2 is FVKESK. J gave up 4 bases and V 1 base, and 2 bases lay outside the gene matches. The CDR3 has 15 amino acids. The CDR3 coding sequence is TGTGCCAGCAGCCAAGGTCTAGCGGGGTACAATGAGCAGTTCTTC. Translation gives CASSQGLAGYNEQFF.

V and J are TRBV18 and TRBJ2-3; D is ambiguous. Trimming stripped 2 bases from V and 0 bases from J, with 6 bases between. Germline CDR1 is KGHSH and CDR2 is LQKENI. CDR3 length: 14 residues. CDR3 nucleotides: TGTGCCAGCTCACCATGGGTTAGCACAGATACGCAGTATTTT. Its translation is CASSPWVSTDTQYF.

The chain carries TRBV12-3 or TRBV12-4 and TRBJ1-1; perhaps TRBD1 as D (5 bases). The CDR3 is 13 amino acids. V was cut by 7 bases and J by 3 bases, with 12 bases left in between. CDR3 amino acids: CASTLGVDTEAFF. CDR3 in DNA: TGTGCCAGCACACTGGGGGTGGACACTGAAGCTTTCTTT.

The V gene is TRBV4-1, the J gene TRBJ1-2, with 12 bases fitting TRBD1. CDR3 length equals 18 residues. Trimming cost V 0 bases and J 4 bases; bases outside gene matches: 9. The germline V gene has CDR1 MGHRA and CDR2 YSYEKL. Here the CDR3 DNA reads TGCGCCAGCAGCCAAGACACCGGGACAGGGGGCGTAGGCTATGGCTACACCTTC. It codes for CASSQDTGTGGVGYGYTF.

The rearrangement joins TRBV9 to TRBJ2-7; D gene uncertain. CDR1 and CDR2 from the germline V gene are SGDLS and YYNGEE. The CDR3 has 13 amino acids. V was trimmed by 2 bases and J by 5 bases, leaving 11 bases between them. The chain's CDR3 is CASSVRPDDEQYF. As DNA, the CDR3 is TGTGCCAGCAGCGTCCGCCCGGACGACGAGCAGTACTTC. Full variable domain (outside the CDR3, taken from reference TRBV9 and TRBJ2-7): DSGVTQTPKHLITATGQRVTLRCSPRSGDLSVYWYQQSLDQGLQFLIQYYNGEERAKGNILERFSAQQFPDLHSELNLSSLELGDSALYFCASSVRPDDEQYFGPGTRLTVT.

This clonotype was observed a handful of times. This chain links TRBV13 with TRBJ2-1, with TRBD1 matching 9 bases. Germline V gene sequence: CDR1 PRHDT, CDR2 FYEKMQ (reference sequence). Losses at the gene ends were 6 bases for V and 3 bases for J; bases not matched to a gene: 6. CDR3 length: 15 residues. In DNA form, the CDR3 reads TGTGCCAGCAGTATACCGGGACAGGGCTACAATGAGCAGTTCTTC. Translating gives CASSIPGQGYNEQFF.

V usage is TRBV25-1 and J usage is TRBJ2-7, with TRBD2 matching over 9 bases. CDR1 MGHDK and CDR2 SYGVNS come from the germline V gene. After removal of 3 bases from V and 4 bases from J, the junction contained 7 bases not matched to a gene. This CDR3 comprises 15 residues. The CDR3, as DNA: TGTGCCAGCAGTGAGGGACTAGCTTATTCATACGAGCAGTACTTC. Translation gives CASSEGLAYSYEQYF.

The chain joins TRBV5-1 to TRBJ2-7; TRBD2 matches 12 bases. Trimming took 0 bases from V and 11 from J; bases not matched to a gene: 6. The CDR3 spans 14 residues. Germline lookup yields CDR1 SGHRS and CDR2 YFSETQ. The CDR3 loop is CASSLAGTSGFEYF. CDR3 coding DNA: TGCGCCAGCAGCTTGGCCGGGACTAGCGGGTTTGAGTACTTC.

The rearrangement links TRBV28 to TRBJ2-2, with a weak D call TRBD2 (6 bases). Trimming shortened V by 7 bases and J by 1 base, and 13 bases separated the two germline ends. The germline V gene has CDR1 MDHEN and CDR2 SYDVKM. This CDR3 has 15 amino acids. Here the CDR3 reads CASKPTGLNTGELFF. The CDR3 nucleotides read TGTGCCAGCAAGCCGACGGGACTGAACACCGGGGAGCTGTTTTTT.

The V and J genes are TRBV6-2 or TRBV6-3 and TRBJ2-2; D is possibly TRBD2 (6 bases). V lost 10 bases and J 3 bases, leaving 12 bases between the germline ends. The germline CDR1 and CDR2 sequences are MNHEY and SVGEGT. The CDR3 loop spans 13 amino acids. DNA of the CDR3: TGTGCCACCGTACTAGCATACACCGGGGAGCTGTTTTTT. It translates to CATVLAYTGELFF.

The genes are TRBV29-1 and TRBJ2-7, with D perhaps matching TRBD2 (5 bases). CDR3 length equals 11 residues. Trimming shortened V by 4 bases and J by 7 bases, and 11 bases separated the two germline ends. CDR1 is SQVTM, CDR2 ANQGSEA, per germline. Here the CDR3 reads CSVVSRGEQYF. The CDR3 DNA follows: TGCAGCGTTGTATCCCGGGGTGAGCAGTACTTC.

The chain carries TRBV6-5 and TRBJ1-2; tentative D call: TRBD1 (6 bases). This CDR3 has 15 amino acids. The germline V gene encodes CDR1 MNHEY and CDR2 SVGAGI. Deletions cut 6 bases from V and 3 bases from J, with 17 bases between. The CDR3 DNA sequence: TGTGCCAGCAGCGAATGGGGGGCGAGGGACTATGGCTACACCTTC. Protein: CASSEWGARDYGYTF.

The CDR3 spells CASSQEWRAFTDTQYF. Written as DNA, the CDR3 is TGTGCCAGCAGCCAAGAATGGAGGGCTTTTACAGATACGCAGTATTTT. The rearrangement joins TRBV3-1 to TRBJ2-3; TRBD2 might be the D (6 bases). V was cut by 0 bases and J by 3 bases, with 13 bases left in between. Germline CDR1 and CDR2: LGHDT and YNNKEL (reference sequence). The CDR3 length is 16 residues.

The chain has TRBV19 and TRBJ2-7; possibly TRBD1 for D (5 bases). Trimming pared 3 bases from V and 3 bases from J, leaving 9 bases between. CDR3 length equals 13 residues. Germline V gene data show CDR1 as LNHDA and CDR2 as SQIVND (reference sequence). CDR3 coding DNA: TGTGCCAGTAGTATGACAGTCAACTACGAGCAGTACTTC. It specifies CASSMTVNYEQYF.

The chain is built from TRBV7-2 and TRBJ2-7, with D perhaps matching TRBD1 (5 bases). Germline CDR1 and CDR2: SGHTA and FQGNSA. The CDR3 length is 15 residues. The V gene lost 2 bases and the J gene lost 7 bases, with 18 bases spanning the gap. In nucleotides, the CDR3 is TGTGCCAGCAGCTTACACGCCCAGGGATCTTGGGAGCAGTACTTC. Its translation: CASSLHAQGSWEQYF.

The chain links TRBV7-9 to TRBJ2-7; no firm D call. V shed 6 bases and J shed 5 bases, with 14 bases lying between them. From germline, CDR1 is SEHNR and CDR2 FQNEAQ (reference sequence). This CDR3 comprises 13 residues. Written as DNA, the CDR3 is TGTGCCAGCAGACCACCGACGTTCCACGAGCAGTACTTC. Translating gives CASRPPTFHEQYF.

The chain couples TRBV27 to TRBJ2-7, with D possibly being TRBD1 (6 bases). Trimming removed 2 bases at V and 7 bases at J, with 21 bases between. This CDR3 has 16 residues. Germline V gene data show CDR1 as MNHEY and CDR2 as SMNVEV (reference sequence). CDR3 DNA: TGTGCCAGCAGTTTAGGGCAGGGGCCAGGGATTTGGGAGCAGTACTTC. Amino acids: CASSLGQGPGIWEQYF.